These T cell receptor beta chains were read from a single sample in a study of blood T cells in healthy people across ages. TCRdb re-called the 5' RACE reads through MiXCR, storing one row per CDR3 protein. The data show about 2 million distinct CDR3 sequences, roughly 49% seen once. Sequenced input: blood. The origin of the receptors is a woman aged 40 to 50 in good health. Both conserved end residues are part of each CDR3. D genes are given only for firm matches. Expanded clones are given a class, and other clones once, few, many or no size at all.

>NA|TRBV2|NA
CARVTDDYIDTQYF
>NA|TRBV20-1|NA
CSARLPREGGYTF
>NA|TRBV12-3/TRBV12-4|NA
CASRLGPAQEYF
>NA|TRBV20-1|NA
CSASGDSNQPQHF
>NA|TRBV4-2|NA
CASSQSGHHTDTQYF
>NA|TRBV27|NA
CASSITEGGEQYF
>NA|TRBV15|TRBD1
CATSSQRRQGRYF
>few|TRBV20-1|NA
CSVGGSSASGANVLTF
>NA|TRBV27|NA
CASSLGQGPGDIQYF
>NA|TRBV6-4|TRBD1
CGSSSSGTALNGYTF
>NA|TRBV20-1|TRBD1
CSANPGGNEQYF
>NA|TRBV15|NA
CATSPIQGSKADTQYF
>NA|TRBV7-9|NA
CASSRVGTNEQFF
>NA|TRBV2|TRBD1
CASSGGQSLQETQYF
>NA|TRBV20-1|TRBD2
CSASRLAGGPGELFF
>few|TRBV2|NA
CASRKILANEQFF
>NA|TRBV4-3|NA
CASSQDAPGSSYNEQYF
>NA|TRBV9|NA
CASSTTGIVTDTQYF
>NA|TRBV5-1|NA
CASSARQETRYF
>few|TRBV20-1|NA
CSATGGSGTQETQYF
>NA|TRBV20-1|NA
CSARRQQNTGELFF
>once|TRBV11-1|NA
CASSPNPVDRSGRRYEQYF
>NA|TRBV9|TRBD1
CASSAAGGDLNQPQHF
>NA|TRBV4-3|TRBD1
CASSQHGQGLGTQYF
>NA|TRBV12-3/TRBV12-4|NA
CASSGLSSYNSPLHF
>NA|TRBV27|TRBD1
CASSEDREASGANVLTF
>NA|TRBV28|NA
CASSFPLTTGELFF
>NA|TRBV12-3/TRBV12-4|NA
CASSFRQSSGANVLTF
>NA|TRBV20-1|NA
CSARARGTNYEQYF
>few|TRBV28|TRBD1
CASSVPGGWKETQYF
>NA|TRBV11-3|NA
CASSLPTPGGDTQYF
>NA|TRBV27|NA
CASSLQINYGYTF
>few|TRBV7-2|TRBD2
CASSSRLAGGTGNEQFF
>NA|TRBV7-3|NA
CASSLTRQTSGANVLTF
>NA|TRBV29-1|NA
CSVDQEGWNTEAFF
>NA|TRBV28|TRBD2
CASELAGYNEQYF